The rows below give T cell receptor beta chains drawn from one sample of a study of PD-1 blockade in classical Hodgkin lymphoma. Using immunoSEQ multiplex PCR, the repertoire was profiled, and TCRdb retains in-frame clones only, with some absent. The repertoire holds 80,000 to 100,000 clones, 81% seen once, with roughly 16% in the top ten. Specimen: peripheral blood mononuclear cells (PBMCs), collected before the second cycle of nivolumab. These receptor sequences come from a human donor with classical Hodgkin lymphoma. Both conserved end residues are part of each CDR3. D genes are given only for firm matches. Not every row has a clone size; where given, it reads once, few, many or a size class.

NA	TRBD2	TRBV10-3	TRBJ2-3	TGTGCCACCGTAGCGGGAGAGACAGATACGCAGTATTTT	CATVAGETDTQYF
once	NA	TRBV12-5	TRBJ1-4	TGTGCTAGTGGTTTGGGACAGATGCGGGAAAAACTGTTTTTT	CASGLGQMREKLFF
NA	NA	TRBV7-9	TRBJ2-2	TGTGCCAGCAGCCTGGGTGGTTCCTGGGGCACCGGGGAGCTGTTTTTT	CASSLGGSWGTGELFF
once	TRBD1	TRBV10-3	TRBJ2-7	TGTGCCATCAGTGAGGGACAGGGAGGCGAGCAGTACTTC	CAISEGQGGEQYF
once	TRBD1	TRBV6-1	TRBJ1-1	TGTGCCAGCAGTGACAGGGGGGCTGTGGCTGAAGCTTTCTTT	CASSDRGAVAEAFF
few	TRBD2	TRBV25-1	TRBJ2-7	TGTGCCAGCAGTCTAGCGGCGAGCTCCTACGAGCAGTACTTC	CASSLAASSYEQYF
medium-sized	NA	TRBV9	TRBJ2-2	TGTGCCAGCAGCGTAGAGACAGGCGGGACCGGGGAGCTGTTTTTT	CASSVETGGTGELFF
NA	NA	TRBV9	TRBJ2-7	TGTGCCAGCAGCGTGGGGGTCACGGAGGGGCAGTACTTC	CASSVGVTEGQYF
NA	NA	TRBV11-2	TRBJ2-7	TGTGCCAGCAGCCCCTCGGGGGAAACCTACGAGCAGTACTTC	CASSPSGETYEQYF
NA	NA	TRBV7-9	TRBJ1-2	TGTGCCAGCAGCGACGGGACCCTCGATCAGGTTGGCTACACCTTC	CASSDGTLDQVGYTF
NA	NA	TRBV5-1	TRBJ1-5	TGCGCCAGCAGCTTGTCCCCGTCAGCTCAGCCCCAGCATTTT	CASSLSPSAQPQHF
NA	NA	TRBV2	TRBJ1-5	TGTGCCAGCAGTGAACTGGACGGAGGCTATGGGCTGCCCCAGCATTTT	CASSELDGGYGLPQHF
NA	NA	TRBV28	TRBJ2-2	TGTGCCAGCAGTTTCTTTCAGGGGATCACCGGGGAGCTGTTTTTT	CASSFFQGITGELFF
few	TRBD2	TRBV9	TRBJ2-7	TGTGCCAGCAGCGTAGCAGCGGGAGGGCCTGGGGACTACGAGCAGTACTTC	CASSVAAGGPGDYEQYF
NA	NA	TRBV14	TRBJ1-1	TGTGCCAGCAGCCAAGTCATTGGTGGTACTGAAGCTTTCTTT	CASSQVIGGTEAFF
NA	NA	TRBV6-5	TRBJ1-2	TGTGCCAGCAGTTACCTTAACAGAGATGGCTACACCTTC	CASSYLNRDGYTF
NA	NA	TRBV6-6	TRBJ1-3	TGTGCCAGCAGTCAATCTGGAAACACCATATATTTT	CASSQSGNTIYF
few	NA	TRBV30	TRBJ1-2	TGTGCCTGGGGGACCGGGGGTAGCGGCTACACCTTC	CAWGTGGSGYTF
NA	NA	TRBV4-2	TRBJ2-7	TGTGCCAGCAGCCGGGCGGGGCAGGCCTACGAGCAGTACTTC	CASSRAGQAYEQYF
NA	NA	TRBV5-1	TRBJ2-5	TGCGCCAGCAGCGCAGCCCCGGTCACTGGTGGAGAGACCCAGTACTTC	CASSAAPVTGGETQYF
NA	NA	TRBV5-4	TRBJ2-3	TGTGCCAGCAGCTTGGTATTAGATAACACAGATACGCAGTATTTT	CASSLVLDNTDTQYF
NA	TRBD2	TRBV10-3	TRBJ2-2	TGTGCCATCAGAGGACTAGCGGGAGACGGGGAGCTGTTTTTT	CAIRGLAGDGELFF
NA	NA	TRBV10-3	TRBJ1-1	TGTGCCATCAGTAAAACGGGAGTTGAAGCTTTCTTT	CAISKTGVEAFF
NA	NA	TRBV6-1	TRBJ1-4	TGTGCCAGCAGCCGGGGGGGAACTAATGAAAAACTGTTTTTT	CASSRGGTNEKLFF
few	TRBD2	TRBV5-4	TRBJ2-1	TGTGCCAGCAGCGCACGAGCCGGGACTAGCCGGAGCTCCTACAATGAGCAGTTCTTC	CASSARAGTSRSSYNEQFF
few	TRBD1	TRBV6-6	TRBJ1-5	TGTGCCAGCAGTCCGGGACAGGGGGCTCGGGATCAGCCCCAGCATTTT	CASSPGQGARDQPQHF
NA	NA	TRBV30	TRBJ2-7	TGTGCCTGGAGTGTACTAAACTCGGGCGGGCAGTACTTC	CAWSVLNSGGQYF
NA	NA	TRBV27	TRBJ2-1	TGTGCCAGCAGTTTATCGGGACGGAATGAGCAGTTCTTC	CASSLSGRNEQFF
NA	NA	TRBV13	TRBJ2-2	TGTGCCAGCAGCGATACTAGCTCGGGCACCGGGGAGCTGTTTTTT	CASSDTSSGTGELFF
NA	NA	TRBV7-6	TRBJ1-3	TGTGCCAGCAGCCGGAACTCTGGAAACACCATATATTTT	CASSRNSGNTIYF
few	NA	TRBV10-1	TRBJ2-3	TGCGCCAGCAGTGCGGGGGATACGCAGTATTTT	CASSAGDTQYF
NA	TRBD2	TRBV15	TRBJ2-7	TGTGCCACCAGCCCTCAGCGGGGCCGCTCCTACGAGCAGTACTTC	CATSPQRGRSYEQYF
NA	NA	TRBV6-1	TRBJ2-1	TGTGCCAGCAGTGAACTCTCGGCAGGGAGAAATGAGCAGTTCTTC	CASSELSAGRNEQFF
NA	TRBD1	TRBV27	TRBJ2-1	TGTGCCAGCAGCCGATACCGGGACAGAGCGCACAATGAGCAGTTCTTC	CASSRYRDRAHNEQFF
NA	NA	TRBV2	TRBJ2-3	TGTGCCAGCACTCCTGCGGCCTCTAGCACAGATACGCAGTATTTT	CASTPAASSTDTQYF
NA	NA	TRBV10-3	TRBJ1-4	TGTGCCATCAGTGATCCACAGGCGTTCGCAACTAATGAAAAACTGTTTTTT	CAISDPQAFATNEKLFF
NA	NA	TRBV6-5	TRBJ2-7	TGTGCCAGCACCCCGGACGGACTATACGAGCAGTACTTC	CASTPDGLYEQYF
NA	NA	TRBV2	TRBJ1-2	TGTGCCAGCAGTGAAGTGGGGCAGGCCTCTAACTATGGCTACACCTTC	CASSEVGQASNYGYTF
NA	NA	TRBV2	TRBJ2-7	TGTGCCAGCAGTGAAAGCCACGGGATCTACGAGCAGTACTTC	CASSESHGIYEQYF
NA	TRBD2	TRBV30	TRBJ2-7	TGTGCCTGGAGTGGACTAGCGGGCGAACTATACGAGCAGTACTTC	CAWSGLAGELYEQYF
NA	NA	TRBV5-8	TRBJ2-3	TGTGCCAGCAGCCCCCGCATTGGGGATACGCAGTATTTT	CASSPRIGDTQYF
once	TRBD2	TRBV9	TRBJ2-3	TGTGCCAGCAGCGTAGGGGGTAGCGGGACAACAGATACGCAGTATTTT	CASSVGGSGTTDTQYF
NA	TRBD2	TRBV7-2	TRBJ2-1	TGTGCCAGCAGCCTGGCTAGCGGGAGCCCCTACAATGAGCAGTTCTTC	CASSLASGSPYNEQFF
few	TRBD1	TRBV19	TRBJ1-2	TGTGCCAGTAGTATAGACAGGACAGGGGGAACTAACTATGGCTACACCTTC	CASSIDRTGGTNYGYTF
NA	TRBD1	TRBV18	TRBJ1-5	TGTGCCAGCTCATTGACAGGGGGCAATCAGCCCCAGCATTTT	CASSLTGGNQPQHF
NA	NA	TRBV29-1	TRBJ2-1	TGCAGCGTTGAAGCCGGATCCTACAATGAGCAGTTCTTC	CSVEAGSYNEQFF
NA	NA	TRBV9	TRBJ2-1	TGTGCCAGCAGCGTGGTGGGGTTGCGGGATTCCTACAATGAGCAGTTCTTC	CASSVVGLRDSYNEQFF
NA	NA	TRBV2	TRBJ2-3	TGTGCCAGCAGTGTCCGGGGAAGCACAGATACGCAGTATTTT	CASSVRGSTDTQYF
NA	NA	TRBV29-1	TRBJ2-1	TGCAGCGTTACAACAGTTACCTACAATGAGCAGTTCTTC	CSVTTVTYNEQFF
NA	NA	TRBV11-2	TRBJ2-1	TGTGCCAGCAGCCCAGGCCCGCCCAATGAGCAGTTCTTC	CASSPGPPNEQFF
NA	NA	TRBV28	TRBJ2-7	TGTGCCAGCAGTTCCCCGGGACCCTACGAGCAGTACTTC	CASSSPGPYEQYF